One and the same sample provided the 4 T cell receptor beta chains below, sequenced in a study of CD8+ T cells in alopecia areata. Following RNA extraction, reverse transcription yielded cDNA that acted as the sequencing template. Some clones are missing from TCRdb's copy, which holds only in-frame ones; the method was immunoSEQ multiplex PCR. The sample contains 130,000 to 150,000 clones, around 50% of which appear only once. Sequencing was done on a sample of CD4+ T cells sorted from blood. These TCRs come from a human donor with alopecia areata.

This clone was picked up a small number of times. The DNA of the CDR3 is TGTGCCAGCAGCGGGAGGGACGTTGGCACTGAAGCTTTCTTT. It encodes CASSGRDVGTEAFF. This chain uses TRBV9 with TRBJ1-1; D possibly corresponds to TRBD1 (5 bases). The CDR3 is 14 residues long. Germline CDR1 SGDLS, CDR2 YYNGEE. V lost 3 bases and J lost 4, with 13 bases in between. The complete variable domain, with remaining parts taken from reference TRBV9 and TRBJ1-1, reads DSGVTQTPKHLITATGQRVTLRCSPRSGDLSVYWYQQSLDQGLQFLIQYYNGEERAKGNILERFSAQQFPDLHSELNLSSLELGDSALYFCASSGRDVGTEAFFGQGTRLTVV.

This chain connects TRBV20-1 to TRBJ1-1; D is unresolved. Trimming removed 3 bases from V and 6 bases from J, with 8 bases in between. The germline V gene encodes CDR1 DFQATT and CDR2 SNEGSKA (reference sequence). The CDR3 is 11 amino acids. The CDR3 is CSASNSAEAFF. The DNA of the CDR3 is TGCAGTGCTAGTAACAGCGCTGAAGCTTTCTTT.

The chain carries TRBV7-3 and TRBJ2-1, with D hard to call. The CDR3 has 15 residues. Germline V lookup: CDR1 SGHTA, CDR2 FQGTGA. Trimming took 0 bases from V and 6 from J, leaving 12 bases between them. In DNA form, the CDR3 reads TGTGCCAGCAGCTTAACGCCCGGCGTGGGCAATGAGCAGTTCTTC. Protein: CASSLTPGVGNEQFF.

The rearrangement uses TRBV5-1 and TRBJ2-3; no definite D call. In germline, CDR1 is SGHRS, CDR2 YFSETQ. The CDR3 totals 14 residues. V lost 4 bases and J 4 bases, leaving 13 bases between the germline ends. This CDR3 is CASSPDNPSDTQYF. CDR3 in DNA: TGCGCCAGCAGCCCAGATAACCCGTCAGATACGCAGTATTTT.